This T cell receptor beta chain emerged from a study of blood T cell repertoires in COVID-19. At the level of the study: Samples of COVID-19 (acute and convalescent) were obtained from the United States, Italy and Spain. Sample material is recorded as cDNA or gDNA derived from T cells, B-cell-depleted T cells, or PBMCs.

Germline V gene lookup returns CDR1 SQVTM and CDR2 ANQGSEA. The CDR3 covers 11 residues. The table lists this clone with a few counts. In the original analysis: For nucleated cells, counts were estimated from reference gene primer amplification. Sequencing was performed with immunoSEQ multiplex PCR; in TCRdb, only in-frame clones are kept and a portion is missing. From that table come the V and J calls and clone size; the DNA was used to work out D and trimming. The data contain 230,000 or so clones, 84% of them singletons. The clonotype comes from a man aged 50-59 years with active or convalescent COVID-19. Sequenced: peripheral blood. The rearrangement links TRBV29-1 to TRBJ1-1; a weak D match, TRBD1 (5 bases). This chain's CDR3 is CVAGLGTEAFF. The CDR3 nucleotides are TGCGTCGCGGGGCTAGGCACTGAAGCTTTCTTT.